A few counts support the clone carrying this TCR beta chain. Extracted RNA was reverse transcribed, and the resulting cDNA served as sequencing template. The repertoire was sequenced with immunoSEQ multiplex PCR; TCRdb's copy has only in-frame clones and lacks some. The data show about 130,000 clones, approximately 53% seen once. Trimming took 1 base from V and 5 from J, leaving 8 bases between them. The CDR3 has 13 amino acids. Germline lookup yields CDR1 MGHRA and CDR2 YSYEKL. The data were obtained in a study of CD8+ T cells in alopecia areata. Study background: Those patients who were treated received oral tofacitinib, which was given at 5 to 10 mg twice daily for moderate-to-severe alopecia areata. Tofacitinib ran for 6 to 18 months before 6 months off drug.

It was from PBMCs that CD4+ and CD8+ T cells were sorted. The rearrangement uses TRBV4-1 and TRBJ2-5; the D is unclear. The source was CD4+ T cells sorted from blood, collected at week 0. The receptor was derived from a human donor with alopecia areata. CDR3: CASSQVPRETQYF. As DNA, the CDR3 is TGCGCCAGCAGCCAAGTACCCCGGGAGACCCAGTACTTC.